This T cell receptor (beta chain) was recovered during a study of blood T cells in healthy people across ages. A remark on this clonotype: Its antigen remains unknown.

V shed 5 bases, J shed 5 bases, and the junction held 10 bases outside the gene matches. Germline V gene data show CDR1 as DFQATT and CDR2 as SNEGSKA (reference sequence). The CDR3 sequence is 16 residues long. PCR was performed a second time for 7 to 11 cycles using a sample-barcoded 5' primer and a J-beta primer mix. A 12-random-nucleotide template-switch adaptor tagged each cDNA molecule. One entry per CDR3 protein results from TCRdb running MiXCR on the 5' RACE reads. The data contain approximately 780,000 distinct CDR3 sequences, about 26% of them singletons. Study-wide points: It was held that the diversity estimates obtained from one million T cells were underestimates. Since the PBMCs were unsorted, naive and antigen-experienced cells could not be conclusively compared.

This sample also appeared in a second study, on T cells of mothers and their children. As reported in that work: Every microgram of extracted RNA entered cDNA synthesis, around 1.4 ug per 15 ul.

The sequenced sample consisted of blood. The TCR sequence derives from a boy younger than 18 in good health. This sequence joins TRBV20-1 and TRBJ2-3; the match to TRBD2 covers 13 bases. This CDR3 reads CSAGRTSGGTRDTQYF. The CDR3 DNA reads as TGCAGTGCTGGCCGGACTAGCGGGGGTACGAGAGATACGCAGTATTTT.